Each of the 2 T cell receptor beta chains below was sequenced from the same sample in a study of T cells in Graves' hyperthyroidism and ophthalmopathy. Amplification yielded TCR beta CDR3 regions, with RNA transcripts as the source. An initial round of RT-PCR targeting the TCR CDR3 relied on the HTBI primer set. MiXCR, applied by TCRdb to the multiplex PCR reads, yields one record per CDR3 protein. The data show around 400,000 distinct CDR3 sequences, around 25% seen once. Sequenced: blood. These receptors were collected from a middle-aged man with Graves' hyperthyroidism.

The CDR3 region is CAWSADSERETQYF. In DNA form, the CDR3 reads TGTGCCTGGAGTGCGGACTCGGAGAGAGAGACCCAGTACTTC. The chain joins TRBV30 to TRBJ2-5, with D maybe TRBD2 (5 bases). This CDR3 is built from 14 residues. The germline CDR1 and CDR2 sequences are GTSNPN and SVGIG (reference sequence). V lost 1 base and J 4 bases, leaving 13 bases between the germline ends.

The V gene is TRBV12-3 or TRBV12-4, the J gene TRBJ2-1; 7 bases match TRBD1. The J segment lost 9 bases and the V segment lost 6 bases, leaving 17 bases of the junction unmatched. This CDR3 is 16 amino acids long. CDR3 DNA sequence: TGTGCCAGCAGAAAGGACACCGGGACAGTTATGGGTGAGCAGTTCTTC. Translating gives CASRKDTGTVMGEQFF.